The 5 T cell receptor beta chains in this list originate from one sample, sequenced in a study of T cells in Graves' hyperthyroidism and ophthalmopathy. Researchers took RNA transcripts and amplified the TCR beta CDR3 regions from them. Primed by the HTBI set, a first-round RT-PCR was run on the TCR CDR3. Via MiXCR, TCRdb re-called the multiplex PCR reads, giving one row per CDR3 protein. The data hold 530,000 or so distinct CDR3 sequences, with 40% to 55% observed a single time. The sequenced sample was peripheral blood or thyroid tissue (not recorded which). These receptors all stem from a woman between 18 and 29 years old with Graves' hyperthyroidism.

CDR3 coding DNA: TGCAGTGCTAGCCCCCAGGAGGCATCCGGAAACACCATATATTTT. Residues: CSASPQEASGNTIYF. The chain links TRBV20-1 to TRBJ1-3; D gene unclear. CDR1 is DFQATT and CDR2 is SNEGSKA in the germline V gene (reference sequence). The germline V and J ends were trimmed by 3 bases and 4 bases, with 16 bases remaining between them. CDR3 length: 15 residues.

The genes are TRBV19 and TRBJ2-6; 9 nucleotides agree with TRBD1. CDR1 is LNHDA and CDR2 is SQIVND in the germline V gene (reference sequence). This CDR3 is 13 amino acids long. With V trimmed by 7 bases and J by 10 bases, 5 bases remained unmatched. The DNA for the CDR3 is TGTGCCAGTACCGCGACAGGGGGAAACGTCCTGACTTTC. It translates to CASTATGGNVLTF.

This clonotype has at least ten counts. This chain uses TRBV7-2 with TRBJ1-2; TRBD1 might be the D (5 bases). The V and J ends lost 2 bases and 8 bases respectively, with 12 bases between them. CDR1 is SGHTA and CDR2 is FQGNSA in the germline V gene. The CDR3 is 13 residues long. The CDR3 DNA reads as TGTGCCAGCAGCTTAATACAGGACGACGGCTACACCTTC. Its translation: CASSLIQDDGYTF.

This clonotype was detected only once. J is TRBJ1-2 and V is TRBV25-1, with 7 bases that match TRBD1. Germline CDR1 and CDR2: MGHDK and SYGVNS. J lost 4 bases, V lost 2 bases, and 13 bases had no gene match. This CDR3 has 17 residues. CDR3 sequence reads: CASSEVGRQGSTYGYTF. As DNA, the CDR3 is TGTGCCAGCAGTGAAGTGGGGCGACAGGGTAGTACCTATGGCTACACCTTC.

This clonotype was seen once. Its ends do not fully match the called genes, so a read error is possible. The chain combines TRBV7-2 with TRBJ2-6; no firm D call. Germline loops: CDR1 SGHTA, CDR2 FQGNSA. CDR3 length equals 13 residues. CDR3 loop: CASSLYHGNTEAF. For the CDR3, the DNA is TGTGCCAGCAGCTTATATCACGGAAACACTGAAGCTTTC.